A selection of T cell receptor beta chains follows, all from one sample in a study of T-cell reconstitution after alpha-beta-depleted transplantation in children. One entry per CDR3 protein results from TCRdb running MiXCR on the PCR reads. Of fewer than 750,000 distinct CDR3 sequences in the sample, approximately 30% were seen once. Sequencing used PBMCs, obtained before TCRalphabeta/CD19-depleted stem cell transplant. The receptors stem from a boy under three years old with Wiskott-Aldrich syndrome, due to receive a stem cell transplant. The CDR3 runs from the conserved cysteine through the conserved F or W. The order of the fields is J gene, V gene, clone size, D gene, CDR3 DNA, CDR3 protein. The D gene is left open where the match is weak. For some rows the clone size is stated as once, few or many, or as a class when expanded; others skip it.

J gene: TRBJ2-3; V gene: TRBV7-2; clone size: .; D gene: TRBD2; CDR3 DNA: TGTGCCAGCAGCTTAGGGCTAGCGGGATTCGCAGATACGCAGTATTTT; CDR3 protein: CASSLGLAGFADTQYF
J gene: TRBJ2-7; V gene: TRBV29-1; clone size: few; D gene: .; CDR3 DNA: TGCAGCGTTGGAGTGGGCACATTCCCCTACGAGCAGTACTTC; CDR3 protein: CSVGVGTFPYEQYF
J gene: TRBJ2-2; V gene: TRBV5-1; clone size: .; D gene: .; CDR3 DNA: TGCGCCAGCAGCTTGGGGCGGGACACCGGGGAGCTGTTTTTT; CDR3 protein: CASSLGRDTGELFF
J gene: TRBJ2-6; V gene: TRBV6-1; clone size: .; D gene: .; CDR3 DNA: TGTGCCAGCAGCCACATGCCAGGGACCTCTGGGGCCAACGTCCTGACTTTC; CDR3 protein: CASSHMPGTSGANVLTF
J gene: TRBJ2-1; V gene: TRBV20-1; clone size: few; D gene: .; CDR3 DNA: TGCAGTGCTGGCCGGGACATGGTAGGGGAGCAGTTCTTC; CDR3 protein: CSAGRDMVGEQFF
J gene: TRBJ2-1; V gene: TRBV29-1; clone size: .; D gene: .; CDR3 DNA: TGCAGCGTAAACAGGGGGGGTGGCAATGAGCAGTTCTTC; CDR3 protein: CSVNRGGGNEQFF
J gene: TRBJ1-4; V gene: TRBV18; clone size: .; D gene: .; CDR3 DNA: TGTGCCAGCTCACCCGGACAGCTACCTGAAAAACTGTTTTTT; CDR3 protein: CASSPGQLPEKLFF
J gene: TRBJ2-2; V gene: TRBV2; clone size: once; D gene: TRBD1; CDR3 DNA: TGTGCCAGCAGGGGACAGGAATCCGGGGAGCTGTTTTTT; CDR3 protein: CASRGQESGELFF
J gene: TRBJ2-1; V gene: TRBV5-1; clone size: .; D gene: .; CDR3 DNA: TGCGCCAGCAGGACTGACTCTTACAATGAGCAGTTCTTC; CDR3 protein: CASRTDSYNEQFF
J gene: TRBJ2-1; V gene: TRBV29-1; clone size: .; D gene: TRBD2; CDR3 DNA: TGCAGCGGAACGACTAGCGGGACCGAGTTCTTC; CDR3 protein: CSGTTSGTEFF
J gene: TRBJ2-1; V gene: TRBV5-1; clone size: few; D gene: .; CDR3 DNA: TGCGCCAGCAGCCCTGGGACGGCTAATGAGCAGTTCTTC; CDR3 protein: CASSPGTANEQFF
J gene: TRBJ2-5; V gene: TRBV7-9; clone size: few; D gene: .; CDR3 DNA: TGTGCCAGCAGCCTCTCGGACAAGACCCAGTACTTC; CDR3 protein: CASSLSDKTQYF
J gene: TRBJ2-1; V gene: TRBV25-1; clone size: few; D gene: TRBD2; CDR3 DNA: TGTGCCAGCAGTGAATTGTGGGGTGGGGCTAGCGGTAACTACAATGAGCAGTTCTTC; CDR3 protein: CASSELWGGASGNYNEQFF
J gene: TRBJ1-6; V gene: TRBV5-1; clone size: .; D gene: TRBD1; CDR3 DNA: TGCGCCAGCAGCTCGCGGGGACAGGGGGGCTCACCCCTCCACTTT; CDR3 protein: CASSSRGQGGSPLHF
J gene: TRBJ2-1; V gene: TRBV12-3/TRBV12-4; clone size: few; D gene: TRBD2; CDR3 DNA: TGTGCCAGCAGTTTATCCGGGAGGGCTGGTGAGCAGTTCTTC; CDR3 protein: CASSLSGRAGEQFF